Following are 31 T cell receptor beta chains from one sample sequenced in a study of T-cell reconstitution after alpha-beta-depleted transplantation in children. It was with unique molecular identifiers that the TCRbeta library was prepared. TCRdb independently ran MiXCR on the PCR reads; one entry per CDR3 protein. The sample lists 300,000 to 400,000 distinct CDR3 sequences, about 17% seen once, with roughly 40% in the top ten. The starting material was PBMCs, mostly from graft donor cells, obtained 360 days after TCRalphabeta/CD19-depleted stem cell transplant. Every receptor here comes from a male patient aged 2 to 10 who had a stem cell transplant for acute lymphoblastic leukemia, so the T cells may come from the graft donor.

The chain couples TRBV20-1 to TRBJ2-1; TRBD2 is a possible D gene (5 bases). Germline values: CDR1 DFQATT, CDR2 SNEGSKA (reference sequence). V lost 0 bases and J 6 bases, leaving 15 bases between the germline ends. The length of the CDR3 is 15 residues. The CDR3 region has the DNA TGCAGTGCTAGAGATCTGAGGGTTCTGGGCAATGAGCAGTTCTTC. It encodes CSARDLRVLGNEQFF.

This clonotype was seen repeatedly, ten times or more. The chain joins TRBV15 to TRBJ1-5, with unresolved D. The CDR3 sequence is 20 residues long. V shed 0 bases and J shed 0 bases, with 21 bases lying between them. Germline assignment: CDR1 LNHNV and CDR2 YYDKDF (reference sequence). CDR3 residues: CATSRDPPLWQDYSNQPQHF. For the CDR3, the DNA is TGTGCCACCAGCAGAGATCCCCCCCTTTGGCAGGATTATAGCAATCAGCCCCAGCATTTT.

V and J are TRBV12-3 or TRBV12-4 and TRBJ2-1, with D possibly TRBD2 on 6 matching bases. Trimming pared 3 bases from V and 5 bases from J, leaving 23 bases between. The CDR3 has 18 amino acids. The CDR3 DNA reads as TGTGCCAGCAGTTTGATGCCCCTTTACGGGAGAACCCACAATGAGCAGTTCTTC. Its translation: CASSLMPLYGRTHNEQFF.

J is TRBJ2-1 and V is TRBV6-2 or TRBV6-3, with D tentatively TRBD2 (5 bases). Germline V lookup: CDR1 MNHEY, CDR2 SVGEGT. The V and J ends lost 6 bases and 4 bases respectively, with 19 bases between them. This CDR3 contains 16 residues. The CDR3 region has the DNA TGTGCCAGCAGGCATAGCGTGCCGCTCCGTTACAATGAGCAGTTCTTC. The encoded protein is CASRHSVPLRYNEQFF.

Only a few counts were recorded for this clonotype. The chain couples TRBV28 to TRBJ2-3, with 8 bases matching TRBD2. This CDR3 is 14 amino acids long. V lost 6 bases, J lost 4 bases, and 6 bases stayed unmatched. Germline CDR1 reads MDHEN; CDR2 reads SYDVKM. DNA of the CDR3: TGTGCCAGCAGCTCCGGGACTAGTTCAGATACGCAGTATTTT. It yields the protein CASSSGTSSDTQYF.

This clonotype was picked up many times. The chain recombines TRBV4-3 with TRBJ2-7; D is unresolved. V shed 0 bases and J shed 4 bases, with 1 base lying between them. Germline V gives CDR1 LGHNA, CDR2 YSLEER. This CDR3 is 11 amino acids long. Here the CDR3 DNA reads TGCGCCAGCAGCCAAGATTACGAGCAGTACTTC. The encoded protein is CASSQDYEQYF.

The chain combines TRBV18 with TRBJ1-1; weak D call: TRBD1 (5 bases). CDR3 length equals 15 residues. V lost 0 bases, J lost 11 bases, and 19 bases lay in between. The germline gives CDR1 KGHSH, CDR2 LQKENI. The DNA for the CDR3 is TGTGCCAGCTCACCACCGAGTCGGCAGGGAGCCTCGGCTTTCTTT. This codes for CASSPPSRQGASAFF.

The V and J genes are TRBV4-1 and TRBJ2-1, with D uncertain. Germline V gene sequence: CDR1 MGHRA, CDR2 YSYEKL. This CDR3 is built from 15 residues. The V gene lost 1 base and the J gene lost 8 bases, with 15 bases spanning the gap. The CDR3 DNA reads TGCGCCAGCAGCCAAGTCCTAGATGGGTCCCATGAGCAGTTCTTC. This translates into CASSQVLDGSHEQFF.

V is TRBV7-2 and J is TRBJ2-1, with D possibly matching TRBD2 (5 bases). V was pared by 5 bases and J by 7 bases, with 15 bases between. Germline CDR1 reads SGHTA; CDR2 reads FQGNSA. This CDR3 spans 14 amino acids. In nucleotides, the CDR3 is TGTGCCAGCAGCCTCGACGGGGTTGTGAATGAGCAGTTCTTC. Protein sequence: CASSLDGVVNEQFF.

V gene TRBV12-3 or TRBV12-4 combines with J gene TRBJ2-2; 8 nucleotides line up with TRBD2. Trimming cost V 7 bases and J 5 bases; bases outside gene matches: 12. The CDR3 has 16 residues. CDR3: CASTHPGGWGTGELFF. CDR3 bases: TGTGCCAGCACCCATCCGGGGGGGTGGGGGACCGGGGAGCTGTTTTTT.

This clonotype was seen repeatedly, ten times or more. V gene TRBV6-5 combines with J gene TRBJ1-3; D perhaps matches TRBD1 (5 bases). The germline V gene has CDR1 MNHEY and CDR2 SVGAGI. V lost 6 bases and J lost 3, with 12 bases in between. The CDR3 sequence is 14 residues long. For the CDR3, the DNA is TGTGCCAGCAGCATTCAGGGCGGTGGAAACACCATATATTTT. Its translation is CASSIQGGGNTIYF.

This clonotype was seen many times. The gene calls are TRBV4-2 and TRBJ1-2; 10 bases agree with TRBD1. The CDR3 sequence is 14 residues long. CDR1 and CDR2 (germline): LGHNA, YNFKEQ. The V and J ends lost 5 bases and 9 bases, in that order; junction bases with no gene match: 9. The CDR3 sequence: CASSTGQGQRSYTF. DNA for the CDR3: TGTGCCAGCAGCACGGGACAGGGGCAGAGAAGCTACACCTTC.

This clonotype was picked up a small number of times. V gene TRBV12-3 or TRBV12-4 combines with J gene TRBJ2-1; D is undetermined. V lost 3 bases and J 6 bases, leaving 21 bases between the germline ends. The CDR3 extends over 17 amino acids. The CDR3 DNA reads as TGTGCCAGCAGTTTCCCTCTCGACCCCCGGGCACCCAATGAGCAGTTCTTC. Translation: CASSFPLDPRAPNEQFF.

This clonotype has a count of ten or more. V and J are TRBV7-3 and TRBJ2-5; unclear D gene. From germline, CDR1 is SGHTA and CDR2 FQGTGA. Deletions cut 2 bases from V and 5 bases from J, with 12 bases between. CDR3 length equals 14 residues. The chain's CDR3 is CASSLGSGLETQYF. The DNA of the CDR3 is TGTGCCAGCAGCTTAGGCAGTGGGCTCGAGACCCAGTACTTC.

V and J are TRBV5-1 and TRBJ2-7; D might be TRBD1 (6 bases). The V gene lost 0 bases and the J gene lost 7 bases, with 23 bases spanning the gap. In germline, CDR1 is SGHRS, CDR2 YFSETQ. CDR3 length: 17 amino acids. CDR3 nucleotide sequence: TGCGCCAGCAGCTTGGAGGGTAGAGTCGGTACAGGGTATGAGCAGTACTTC. This sequence encodes CASSLEGRVGTGYEQYF.

V and J are TRBV20-1 and TRBJ1-1, with a weak D call TRBD1 (6 bases). The CDR3 consists of 12 residues. Germline V CDR1 and CDR2: DFQATT, SNEGSKA (reference sequence). V dropped 6 bases and J dropped 4 bases, with 12 bases sitting between them. The CDR3 spells CSAPRGVTEAFF. Written as DNA, the CDR3 is TGCAGTGCACCCAGGGGAGTCACTGAAGCTTTCTTT.

This clonotype appeared once. The chain uses TRBV30 and TRBJ2-4, with D possibly TRBD1 on 5 matching bases. Trimming removed 1 base at V and 7 bases at J, with 11 bases between. Germline loops: CDR1 GTSNPN, CDR2 SVGIG (reference sequence). This CDR3 spans 13 amino acids. The CDR3 nucleotides read TGTGCCTGGAGTGGGGGCTCCGGGAACATTCAGTACTTC. Translated, it gives CAWSGGSGNIQYF.

This clonotype was counted only a few times. The chain uses TRBV11-1 and TRBJ1-5; D is perhaps TRBD1 (6 bases). Deletions cut 5 bases from V and 5 bases from J, with 19 bases between. CDR3 size: 16 residues. Germline V gene data show CDR1 as SGHAT and CDR2 as FQDESV (reference sequence). The CDR3 bases are TGTGCCAGCAGCCGAGGGGGAGGGGCGATATATCAGCCCCAGCATTTT. Translating gives CASSRGGGAIYQPQHF.

This clonotype was seen a handful of times. The V call is TRBV20-1, the J call TRBJ2-1, with a possible D match to TRBD2 (6 bases). Germline V gene lookup returns CDR1 DFQATT and CDR2 SNEGSKA (reference sequence). Trimming took off 8 bases at V and 8 bases at J, with 16 bases between the two ends. The CDR3 runs to 12 residues. The CDR3 coding sequence is TGCAGTTCGTACGGGAGCGACGATGAGCAGTTCTTC. Translated: CSSYGSDDEQFF.

This clonotype was found many times. In DNA, the CDR3 is TGTGCCAGCAGCTTGGACCCGGCCTTCCCCGGGGAGCTGTTTTTT. Its translation is CASSLDPAFPGELFF. The chain has TRBV5-5 and TRBJ2-2, with D unclear. Germline-derived CDR1 and CDR2 are SGHKS and YYEKEE (reference sequence). This CDR3 comprises 15 residues. Deletions cut 0 bases from V and 6 bases from J, with 12 bases between.

A few counts support this clonotype. This chain uses TRBV9 with TRBJ2-1; the D gene is possibly TRBD2 (6 bases). V was pared by 1 base and J by 9 bases, with 23 bases between. The CDR3 extends over 17 amino acids. Germline CDR1 SGDLS, CDR2 YYNGEE. The CDR3: CASSVTDTSKAVGEQFF. The CDR3 region has the DNA TGTGCCAGCAGCGTAACTGACACTAGCAAAGCGGTAGGTGAGCAGTTCTTC.

With regard to this clonotype: Compared with germline, one end of the junction differs, possibly owing to a read error. The chain links TRBV4-3 to TRBJ1-3, with no clear D. The CDR3 covers 16 residues. Germline assignment: CDR1 LGHNA and CDR2 YSLEER. The CDR3 loop reads CVSSQDLPVSGNTIYF. The CDR3 DNA reads as TGCGTCAGCAGCCAAGATCTTCCAGTCTCTGGAAACACCATATATTTT.

About this clonotype itself: One junction end does not reproduce the germline sequence, and a read error may be involved. J is TRBJ2-7 and V is TRBV5-1; 8 bases map to TRBD1. The CDR3 totals 15 residues. Germline V gene sequence: CDR1 SGHRS, CDR2 YFSETQ. The CDR3 sequence: CASSLAPGQGSIFHF. Written as DNA, the CDR3 is TGCGCCAGCAGCTTGGCGCCCGGACAGGGTTCAATCTTTCACTTC. The full variable domain, its missing parts supplied by reference TRBV5-1 and TRBJ2-7, is KAGVTQTPRYLIKTRGQQVTLSCSPISGHRSVSWYQQTPGQGLQFLFEYFSETQRNKGNFPGRFSGRQFSNSRSEMNVSTLELGDSALYLCASSLAPGQGSIFHFGPGTRLTVT.

This clonotype turned up a few times. This rearrangement joins TRBV19 to TRBJ1-1; TRBD1 is a possible D gene (5 bases). Trimming took 6 bases from V and 3 from J, leaving 11 bases between them. Germline CDR1 is LNHDA and CDR2 is SQIVND (reference sequence). CDR3 length: 13 residues. The CDR3 reads CASRSGADTEAFF. As DNA, the CDR3 is TGTGCCAGTAGATCCGGGGCGGACACTGAAGCTTTCTTT.

In this sample, this clonotype turned up a few times. The CDR3 nucleotides are TGTGCCAGCAGTGACAGGTTCTCCTACGAGCAGTACTTC. Residues: CASSDRFSYEQYF. J is TRBJ2-7 and V is TRBV5-6; D possibly corresponds to TRBD1 (6 bases). The CDR3 is 13 residues long. The V gene's germline CDR1 is SGHDT and CDR2 YYEEEE. The V and J ends lost 5 bases and 0 bases respectively, with 9 bases between them.

This clonotype was recorded at least ten times. The J gene is TRBJ1-2, the V gene TRBV12-3 or TRBV12-4, with D hard to call. This CDR3 has 13 residues. Trimming removed 0 bases at V and 8 bases at J, with 10 bases between. The CDR3 sequence: CASSLAVSWGYTF. CDR3 coding DNA: TGTGCCAGCAGTTTAGCTGTTTCTTGGGGCTACACCTTC.

V is TRBV27 and J is TRBJ2-7; D gene uncertain. The germline CDR1 and CDR2 sequences are MNHEY and SMNVEV (reference sequence). The germline V and J ends were trimmed by 2 bases and 3 bases, with 8 bases remaining between them. The CDR3 runs to 13 residues. The CDR3 is CASSLGVFYEQYF. In DNA form, the CDR3 reads TGTGCCAGCAGTTTAGGGGTATTCTACGAGCAGTACTTC.

The CDR3 DNA follows: TGTGCCAGCAGCTTAGTGCTCAGCCGGAACACCGGGGAGCTGTTTTTT. Protein: CASSLVLSRNTGELFF. The rearrangement links TRBV7-6 to TRBJ2-2, with unresolved D. Germline loops: CDR1 SGHVS, CDR2 FNYEAQ. V shed 1 base and J shed 1 base, with 10 bases lying between them. There are 16 residues in the CDR3.

CDR3 protein: CASSLIRTDTQYF. DNA for the CDR3: TGTGCCAGCAGCTTAATCCGCACAGATACGCAGTATTTT. This sequence joins TRBV7-3 and TRBJ2-3; D is unclear. The germline gives CDR1 SGHTA, CDR2 FQGTGA. The CDR3 sequence is 13 residues long. Trimming stripped 1 base from V and 1 base from J, with 3 bases between. Supplemented by reference TRBV7-3 and TRBJ2-3, the full variable domain reads GAGVSQTPSNKVTEKGKYVELRCDPISGHTALYWYRQSLGQGPEFLIYFQGTGAADDSGLPNDRFFAVRPEGSVSTLKIQRTERGDSAVYLCASSLIRTDTQYFGPGTRLTVL.

This clonotype was picked up a small number of times. CDR3 region: CASSQSGLAGVLPYEQYF. For the CDR3, the DNA is TGTGCCAGCAGCCAATCGGGACTAGCGGGAGTTCTTCCCTACGAGCAGTACTTC. The rearrangement uses TRBV3-1 and TRBJ2-7, with 14 positions matching TRBD2. V lost 2 bases, J lost 2 bases, and 8 bases stayed unmatched. The CDR3 runs 18 residues. Per germline, CDR1 LGHDT and CDR2 YNNKEL (reference sequence).

This clonotype was counted a few times. The rearrangement joins TRBV12-3 or TRBV12-4 to TRBJ2-6, with 13 bases aligning to TRBD2. The CDR3 extends over 19 amino acids. V gave up 3 bases and J gave up 9 bases; unmatched junction bases: 14. The CDR3 DNA follows: TGTGCCAGCAGTTTGAGCCCCGGACTAGCGGGAGTTATCCGCAACGTCCTGACTTTC. Its translation: CASSLSPGLAGVIRNVLTF.